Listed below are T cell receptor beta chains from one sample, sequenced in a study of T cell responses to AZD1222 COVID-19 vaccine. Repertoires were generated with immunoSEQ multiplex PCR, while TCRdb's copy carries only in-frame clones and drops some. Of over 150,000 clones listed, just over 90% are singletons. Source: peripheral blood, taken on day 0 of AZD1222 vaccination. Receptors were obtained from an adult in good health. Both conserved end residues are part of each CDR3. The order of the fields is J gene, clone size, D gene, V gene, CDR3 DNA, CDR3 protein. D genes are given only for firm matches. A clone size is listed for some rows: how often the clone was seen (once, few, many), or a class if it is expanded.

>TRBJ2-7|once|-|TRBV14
TGTGCCAGCAGCCCTACAGACAGGCTGGGGGAGCAGTACTTC
CASSPTDRLGEQYF
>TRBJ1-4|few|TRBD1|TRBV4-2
TGTGCCAGCAGCCAAACTACCGGGACAGGGAATGAAAAACTGTTTTTT
CASSQTTGTGNEKLFF
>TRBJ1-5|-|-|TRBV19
TGTGCCAGTAGGACAGATAATTATAGCAATCAGCCCCAGCATTTT
CASRTDNYSNQPQHF
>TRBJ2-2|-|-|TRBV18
TGTGCCAGCATCAACTGGCCCCGCCAGGGCGGTGTCACCGGGGAGCTGTTTTTT
CASINWPRQGGVTGELFF
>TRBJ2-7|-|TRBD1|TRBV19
TGTGCCAGTATATCTGTGGCAGGGGGCCGCGACGAGCAGTACTTC
CASISVAGGRDEQYF
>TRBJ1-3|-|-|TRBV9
TGTGCCAGCAGCGCTAGGACACAGAGCTCTGGAAACACCATATATTTT
CASSARTQSSGNTIYF
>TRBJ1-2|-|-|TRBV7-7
TGTGCTAGCAGCTTAGATCCGGGAGTGCCTAACTATGGCTACACCTTC
CASSLDPGVPNYGYTF
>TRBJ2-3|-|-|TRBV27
TGTGCCAGCAGTCCGGACAGCTACACAGATACGCAGTATTTT
CASSPDSYTDTQYF
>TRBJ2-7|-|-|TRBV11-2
TGTGCCAGCAGCTTATATCGGGGAGCCTACGAGCAGTACTTC
CASSLYRGAYEQYF
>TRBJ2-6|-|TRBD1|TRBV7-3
TGTGCCAGCAGCTTACAGGGGGCTACTGGGGCCAACGTCCTGACTTTC
CASSLQGATGANVLTF
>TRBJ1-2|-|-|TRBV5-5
TGTGCCAGCAGCTTGGTTGAAGGGCGGGATGGCTACACCTTC
CASSLVEGRDGYTF
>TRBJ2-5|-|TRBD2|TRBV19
TGTGCCAGTAGTTCGGGACTAGCGGGGGGGCGGTTGGAGACCCAGTACTTC
CASSSGLAGGRLETQYF
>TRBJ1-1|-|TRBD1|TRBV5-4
TGTGCCAGCAGCTTGGGCCCAGACAGGGGGTCGATGAACACTGAAGCTTTCTTT
CASSLGPDRGSMNTEAFF
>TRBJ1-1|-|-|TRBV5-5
TGTGCCAGCAGCTTGATAGGGGGTGGAACTGAAGCTTTCTTT
CASSLIGGGTEAFF
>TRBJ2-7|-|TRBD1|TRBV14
TGTGCCAGCAGCCAAAACTTACAGGGGGGCGAGCAGTACTTC
CASSQNLQGGEQYF
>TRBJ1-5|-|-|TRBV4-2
TGTGCCAGCAGCCAAGATCCCCAGTCTATTCAGCCCCAGCATTTT
CASSQDPQSIQPQHF
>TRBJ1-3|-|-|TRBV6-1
TGTGCCAGCAGTGAACAAAAGACTGGAAACACCATATATTTT
CASSEQKTGNTIYF
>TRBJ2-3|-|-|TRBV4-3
TGCGCCAGCAGCCAGGGGTTGGCCGGCACAGATACGCAGTATTTT
CASSQGLAGTDTQYF
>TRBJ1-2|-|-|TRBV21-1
TGTGCCAGGTGGGGACGGCCTTCTTGTACGTTCGGCGGCTACACCTTC
CARWGRPSCTFGGYTF
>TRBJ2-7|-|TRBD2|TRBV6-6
TGTGCCACGCTTCGCGGGGGCTACGAGCAGTACTTC
CATLRGGYEQYF
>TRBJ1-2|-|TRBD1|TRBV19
TGTGCCAGTAGTCCTTCCCCTGGGGGTAGGACAGGAAACTATGGCTACACCTTC
CASSPSPGGRTGNYGYTF
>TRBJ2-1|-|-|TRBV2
TGTGCCAGCAGTGAATATCAGGGGCTCAACAATGAGCAGTTCTTC
CASSEYQGLNNEQFF
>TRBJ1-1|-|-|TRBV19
TGTGCCAGTAGTATCGCCCTTGGGGGGGCGACTGAAGCTTTCTTT
CASSIALGGATEAFF
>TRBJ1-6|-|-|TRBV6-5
TGTGCCAGCAGAGATCCGAGTACTGGACATTCACCCCTCCACTTT
CASRDPSTGHSPLHF
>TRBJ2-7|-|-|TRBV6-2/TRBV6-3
TGTGCCAGCAGTTACTCAGAAAGTCCCCCCTACGAGCAGTACTTC
CASSYSESPPYEQYF
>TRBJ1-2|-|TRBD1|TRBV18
TGTGCCAGCTCACCGATGGCAGGGGACAGCTCGGGGGGCTACACCTTC
CASSPMAGDSSGGYTF
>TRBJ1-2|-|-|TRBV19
TGTGCCAGTAGTATCAGTCAGGGGAGAAATGGCTACACCTTC
CASSISQGRNGYTF
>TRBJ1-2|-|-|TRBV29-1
TGCAGCGTTGAGGCGCTAACCTATGGCTACACCTTC
CSVEALTYGYTF
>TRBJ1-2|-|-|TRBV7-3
TGTGCCAGCAGCCAACTTCCCGGGACGGAATATGGCTACACCTTC
CASSQLPGTEYGYTF
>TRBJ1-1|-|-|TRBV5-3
TGTGCCAGAAGCTTTTCAATGGGGCGGATTGAAGCTTTCTTT
CARSFSMGRIEAFF
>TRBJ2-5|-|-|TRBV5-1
TGCGCCAGCCTCCGCACAGGGTTAAGAGAGGAGACCCAGTACTTC
CASLRTGLREETQYF
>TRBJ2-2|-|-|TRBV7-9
TGTGCCAGCAGCGAATCGGTGCAGCACACCGGGGAGCTGTTTTTT
CASSESVQHTGELFF
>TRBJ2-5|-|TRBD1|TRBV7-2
TGTGCCAGCAGCACCAGGACAGGTCCTCAAGAGACCCAGTACTTC
CASSTRTGPQETQYF
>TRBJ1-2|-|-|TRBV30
TGTGCCTGGAAGGAATATGGCTACACCTTC
CAWKEYGYTF
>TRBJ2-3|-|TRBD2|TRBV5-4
TGTGCCAGCAGCTTGAAAAGCGGGGGGATCGACACAGATACGCAGTATTTT
CASSLKSGGIDTDTQYF
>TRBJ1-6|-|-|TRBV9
TGTGCCAGCAGCGTAGGGCAGTTTAATTCACCCCTCCACTTT
CASSVGQFNSPLHF
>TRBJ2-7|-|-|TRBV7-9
TGTGCCAGCAGCTTACTCGGCTCCTACGAGCAGTACTTC
CASSLLGSYEQYF
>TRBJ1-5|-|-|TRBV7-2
TGTGCCAGCAGTGCTTCTGGAGCCCTCAATCAGCCCCAGCATTTT
CASSASGALNQPQHF
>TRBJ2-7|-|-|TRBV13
TGTGCCAGCAGCTTAGGCGGGGAGAACTACGAGCAGTACTTC
CASSLGGENYEQYF
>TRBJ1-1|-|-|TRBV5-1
TGCGCCAGCAGCTTGGCGGGAAAAAACACTGAAGCTTTCTTT
CASSLAGKNTEAFF
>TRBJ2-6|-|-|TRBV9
TGTGCCAGCAGCGTAGGAGGTTGGGGCGCAGGGGCCAACGTCCTGACTTTC
CASSVGGWGAGANVLTF
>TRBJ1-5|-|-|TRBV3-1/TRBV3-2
TGTGCCAGCAGCCAATGGACGGATCAGCCCCAGCATTTT
CASSQWTDQPQHF
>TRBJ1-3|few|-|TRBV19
TGTGCCAGTGGCCCCGGGGGGTACACCATATATTTT
CASGPGGYTIYF
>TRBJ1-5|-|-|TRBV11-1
TGTGCCAGCAGCCCTGGTAACGATCAGCCCCAGCATTTT
CASSPGNDQPQHF
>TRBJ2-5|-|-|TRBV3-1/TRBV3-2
TGTGCCAGCAGCCCAGGGGTCCAGGAGACCCAGTACTTC
CASSPGVQETQYF
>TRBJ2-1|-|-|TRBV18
TGTGCCAGCTCACCGGGGGCAGGGTTACGGCTGGATGAGCAGTTCTTC
CASSPGAGLRLDEQFF
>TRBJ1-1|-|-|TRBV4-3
TGCGCCAGCAGCCCGGGGCTACGGACCATTGAAGCTTTCTTT
CASSPGLRTIEAFF
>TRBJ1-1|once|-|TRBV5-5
TGTGCCAGCAGCTTGGTCCAGGGGAACACTGAAGCTTTCTTT
CASSLVQGNTEAFF
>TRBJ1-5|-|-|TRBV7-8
TGTGCCAGCAGCCCCCGCCGGGGGCTCAATCAGCCCCAGCATTTT
CASSPRRGLNQPQHF